Listed below are T cell receptor beta chains from one sample, sequenced in a study of low-dose radiotherapy and immunotherapy resistance in tumors. A single record per CDR3 protein comes from TCRdb applying MiXCR to the reads. Among around 68,000 distinct CDR3 sequences listed, about a quarter were seen once. Here the sequenced sample was PBMCs, taken before treatment. The receptor set was obtained from a male donor with rectosigmoid adenocarcinoma. CDR3s include the opening cysteine and the closing phenylalanine or tryptophan. D genes are given only for firm matches. Only some rows state a clone size, as once, few, many or a class for expanded clones.

v_call: TRBV28; cdr3_length: 15; d_call: TRBD2; clone_size: -; j_call: TRBJ2-1; cdr3_aa: CASSPGGTSYNEQFF; cdr3_nt: TGTGCCAGCAGTCCCGGGGGGACCTCCTACAATGAGCAGTTCTTC
v_call: TRBV7-9; cdr3_length: 11; d_call: -; clone_size: -; j_call: TRBJ2-1; cdr3_aa: CASSDVDEQFF; cdr3_nt: TGTGCCAGCAGCGATGTAGATGAGCAGTTCTTC
v_call: TRBV28; cdr3_length: 13; d_call: -; clone_size: medium-sized; j_call: TRBJ2-7; cdr3_aa: CASSFPSGPEQYF; cdr3_nt: TGTGCCAGCAGTTTCCCGTCCGGACCCGAGCAGTACTTC
v_call: TRBV5-4; cdr3_length: 13; d_call: -; clone_size: many; j_call: TRBJ2-5; cdr3_aa: CASSQKNQETQYF; cdr3_nt: TGTGCCAGCAGCCAAAAAAACCAAGAGACCCAGTACTTC
v_call: TRBV28; cdr3_length: 15; d_call: -; clone_size: once; j_call: TRBJ2-7; cdr3_aa: CASSSYDRSSYEQYF; cdr3_nt: TGTGCCAGCAGTTCCTATGACAGGTCCTCCTACGAGCAGTACTTC
v_call: TRBV19; cdr3_length: 13; d_call: -; clone_size: many; j_call: TRBJ2-7; cdr3_aa: CASSIRAAGEQYF; cdr3_nt: TGTGCCAGTAGTATCCGCGCAGCGGGCGAGCAGTACTTC
v_call: TRBV29-1; cdr3_length: 13; d_call: TRBD1; clone_size: many; j_call: TRBJ1-1; cdr3_aa: CSTRTGMNTEAFF; cdr3_nt: TGCAGCACCAGGACAGGGATGAACACTGAAGCTTTCTTT
v_call: TRBV6-2/TRBV6-3; cdr3_length: 13; d_call: -; clone_size: -; j_call: TRBJ2-7; cdr3_aa: CASRNQGGDEQYF; cdr3_nt: TGTGCCAGCAGGAACCAGGGCGGGGACGAGCAGTACTTC
v_call: TRBV7-2; cdr3_length: 13; d_call: TRBD1; clone_size: -; j_call: TRBJ1-1; cdr3_aa: CASSLDRGVEAFF; cdr3_nt: TGTGCCAGCAGCTTGGACAGGGGTGTTGAAGCTTTCTTT
v_call: TRBV4-1; cdr3_length: 14; d_call: TRBD2; clone_size: many; j_call: TRBJ2-3; cdr3_aa: CASSRGGGPETQYF; cdr3_nt: TGCGCCAGCAGCCGCGGCGGGGGGCCCGAAACGCAGTATTTT
v_call: TRBV5-1; cdr3_length: 13; d_call: -; clone_size: many; j_call: TRBJ2-2; cdr3_aa: CASSTMNTGELFF; cdr3_nt: TGCGCCAGCAGCACGATGAACACCGGGGAGCTGTTTTTT
v_call: TRBV28; cdr3_length: 13; d_call: TRBD1; clone_size: many; j_call: TRBJ2-7; cdr3_aa: CASSLDRDYEQYF; cdr3_nt: TGTGCCAGCAGCCTCGACAGGGACTACGAGCAGTACTTC
v_call: TRBV20-1; cdr3_length: 16; d_call: -; clone_size: -; j_call: TRBJ2-1; cdr3_aa: CSADTRQGSSYNEQFF; cdr3_nt: TGCAGTGCAGATACTCGCCAGGGGAGCTCCTACAATGAGCAGTTCTTC
v_call: TRBV24-1; cdr3_length: 17; d_call: -; clone_size: -; j_call: TRBJ2-4; cdr3_aa: CATSDRDPIRGKNIQYF; cdr3_nt: TGTGCCACCAGTGACCGGGACCCAATCAGGGGCAAAAACATTCAGTACTTC
v_call: TRBV11-3; cdr3_length: 16; d_call: TRBD2; clone_size: many; j_call: TRBJ2-1; cdr3_aa: CASSIGTSGGGNEQFF; cdr3_nt: TGTGCCAGCAGCATCGGGACTAGCGGGGGGGGTAATGAGCAGTTCTTC
v_call: TRBV24-1; cdr3_length: 18; d_call: -; clone_size: -; j_call: TRBJ2-3; cdr3_aa: CATSDPRRGGANTDTQYF; cdr3_nt: TGTGCCACCAGTGATCCCCGACGGGGCGGGGCCAACACAGATACGCAGTATTTT
v_call: TRBV7-9; cdr3_length: 15; d_call: TRBD1; clone_size: many; j_call: TRBJ2-1; cdr3_aa: CASSSRTGEYNEQFF; cdr3_nt: TGTGCCAGCAGCTCTAGGACAGGGGAGTACAATGAGCAGTTCTTC
v_call: TRBV20-1; cdr3_length: 17; d_call: TRBD2; clone_size: -; j_call: TRBJ2-5; cdr3_aa: CSALGGGLAGVWETQYF; cdr3_nt: TGCAGTGCTCTTGGCGGGGGACTAGCGGGAGTCTGGGAGACCCAGTACTTC
v_call: TRBV6-2/TRBV6-3; cdr3_length: 12; d_call: -; clone_size: many; j_call: TRBJ1-1; cdr3_aa: CASSYYGTEAFF; cdr3_nt: TGTGCCAGCAGTTACTATGGGACTGAAGCTTTCTTT
v_call: TRBV18; cdr3_length: 17; d_call: -; clone_size: many; j_call: TRBJ2-6; cdr3_aa: CASSPRGVWSGANVLTF; cdr3_nt: TGTGCCAGCTCACCCCGGGGTGTTTGGTCTGGGGCCAACGTCCTGACTTTC
v_call: TRBV6-2/TRBV6-3; cdr3_length: 13; d_call: -; clone_size: many; j_call: TRBJ2-5; cdr3_aa: CASSYEKVGTQYF; cdr3_nt: TGTGCCAGCAGTTACGAAAAGGTTGGGACCCAGTACTTC
v_call: TRBV5-1; cdr3_length: 16; d_call: -; clone_size: -; j_call: TRBJ2-2; cdr3_aa: CASSLYAQGNTGELFF; cdr3_nt: TGCGCCAGCAGCTTGTATGCCCAGGGAAACACCGGGGAGCTGTTTTTT
v_call: TRBV5-1; cdr3_length: 14; d_call: TRBD1; clone_size: many; j_call: TRBJ1-4; cdr3_aa: CASSFGQANEKLFF; cdr3_nt: TGCGCCAGCAGCTTCGGACAGGCTAATGAAAAACTGTTTTTT
v_call: TRBV2; cdr3_length: 15; d_call: -; clone_size: -; j_call: TRBJ2-7; cdr3_aa: CASEEGFLPRREQYF; cdr3_nt: TGTGCCAGCGAGGAGGGGTTTCTACCTCGTCGGGAGCAGTACTTC
v_call: TRBV18; cdr3_length: 14; d_call: -; clone_size: few; j_call: TRBJ1-5; cdr3_aa: CASSVKGGNQPQHF; cdr3_nt: TGTGCCAGCTCCGTGAAAGGAGGCAATCAGCCCCAGCATTTT
v_call: TRBV20-1; cdr3_length: 15; d_call: TRBD1; clone_size: many; j_call: TRBJ2-1; cdr3_aa: CSAFDRGRSYNEQFF; cdr3_nt: TGCAGTGCTTTCGACAGGGGCCGCAGCTACAATGAGCAGTTCTTC
v_call: TRBV7-2; cdr3_length: 12; d_call: -; clone_size: -; j_call: TRBJ1-2; cdr3_aa: CASGRGGVGYTF; cdr3_nt: TGTGCCAGCGGACGGGGGGGGGTCGGCTACACCTTC
v_call: TRBV7-9; cdr3_length: 15; d_call: -; clone_size: many; j_call: TRBJ2-2; cdr3_aa: CASSPPEVYTGELFF; cdr3_nt: TGTGCCAGCAGCCCCCCTGAAGTCTACACCGGGGAGCTGTTTTTT